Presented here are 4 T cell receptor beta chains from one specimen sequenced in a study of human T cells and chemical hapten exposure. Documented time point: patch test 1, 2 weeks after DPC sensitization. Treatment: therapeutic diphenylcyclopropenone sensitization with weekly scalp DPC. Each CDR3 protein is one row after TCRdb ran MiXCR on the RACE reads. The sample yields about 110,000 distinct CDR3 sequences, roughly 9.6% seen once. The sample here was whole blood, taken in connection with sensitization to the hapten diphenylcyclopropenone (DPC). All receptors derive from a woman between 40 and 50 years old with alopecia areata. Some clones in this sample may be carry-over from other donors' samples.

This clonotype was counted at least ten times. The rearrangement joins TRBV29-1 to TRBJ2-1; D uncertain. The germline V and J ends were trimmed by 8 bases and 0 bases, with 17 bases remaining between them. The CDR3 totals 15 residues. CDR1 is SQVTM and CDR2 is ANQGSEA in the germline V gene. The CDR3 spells CSSAGPESSYNEQFF. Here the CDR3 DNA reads TGCAGCTCAGCCGGACCCGAAAGCTCCTACAATGAGCAGTTCTTC.

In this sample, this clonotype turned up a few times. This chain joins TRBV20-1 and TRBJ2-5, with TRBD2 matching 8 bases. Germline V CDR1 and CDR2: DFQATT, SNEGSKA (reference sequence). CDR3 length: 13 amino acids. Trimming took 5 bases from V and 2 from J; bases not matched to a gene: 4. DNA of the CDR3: TGCAGTGCTCCGGGGGGGGAACAAGAGACCCAGTACTTC. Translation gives CSAPGGEQETQYF.

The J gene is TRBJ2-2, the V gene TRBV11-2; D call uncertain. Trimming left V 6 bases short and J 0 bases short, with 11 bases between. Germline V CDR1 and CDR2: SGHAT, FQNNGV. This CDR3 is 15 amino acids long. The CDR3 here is CASRPVGANTGELFF. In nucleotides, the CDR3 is TGTGCCAGCAGGCCAGTGGGCGCGAACACCGGGGAGCTGTTTTTT.

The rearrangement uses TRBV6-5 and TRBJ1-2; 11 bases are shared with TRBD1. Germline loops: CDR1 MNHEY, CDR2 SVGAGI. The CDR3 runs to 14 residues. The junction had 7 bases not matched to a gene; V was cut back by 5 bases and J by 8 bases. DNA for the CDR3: TGTGCCAGCAGTGACGGACAGGGGGCGGGAGGCTACACCTTC. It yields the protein CASSDGQGAGGYTF.